The clone carrying this T cell receptor (beta chain) has a handful of counts. This sample stems from a study of blood T cell repertoires in COVID-19. Study-wide context: From T cells, B-cell-depleted T cells, or PBMCs came the material, which was cDNA or gDNA.

TCRdb's copy holds only in-frame clones and misses some; the assay was immunoSEQ multiplex PCR. This sample has tens of thousands of clones; about 92% occur once, and the top ten carry around 8.3%. V lost 4 bases and J lost 1, with 14 bases in between. This CDR3 is built from 15 residues. In germline, CDR1 is SEHNR, CDR2 FQNEAQ (reference sequence). This chain links TRBV7-9 with TRBJ2-7, with D possibly being TRBD1 (5 bases). What was sequenced was peripheral blood. The receptor comes from a human donor in a cohort sampled during active COVID-19. CDR3 protein: CASSSPEGVSYEQYF. The CDR3 DNA sequence: TGTGCCAGCAGCTCCCCGGAAGGGGTTTCCTACGAGCAGTACTTC.